A selection of T cell receptor beta chains follows, all from one sample in a study of cytomegalovirus exposure and HLA in healthy donors. Profiled with immunoSEQ multiplex PCR; TCRdb holds only in-frame clones, not every one. Among roughly 190,000 clones listed, 70% to 80% were seen once. Source material: PBMCs. These TCRs come from a woman aged 45-65 years in good health and CMV-seronegative. Both conserved end residues are part of each CDR3. Fields, in order: clone size, J gene, D gene, V gene, CDR3 protein, CDR3 DNA. D genes are given only for firm matches. Clone size is stated in some rows and not others, as once, few, many or a class when expanded.

>.|TRBJ1-1|.|TRBV19
CASTKRGGARGTEAFF
TGTGCCAGTACCAAAAGGGGGGGGGCGCGCGGCACTGAAGCTTTCTTT
>.|TRBJ2-5|.|TRBV11-1
CASSSSHGKQETQYF
TGTGCCAGCAGCTCCTCACACGGGAAACAAGAGACCCAGTACTTC
>.|TRBJ2-7|TRBD2|TRBV9
CASSVSGGGGYEQYF
TGTGCCAGCAGCGTTAGCGGGGGAGGGGGCTACGAGCAGTACTTC
>.|TRBJ2-7|TRBD1|TRBV29-1
CSVEGIPDRGAEQYF
TGCAGCGTTGAAGGCATTCCCGACAGGGGGGCCGAGCAGTACTTC
>once|TRBJ1-2|.|TRBV18
CASSPYRDANYGYTF
TGTGCCAGCTCACCCTACAGGGACGCTAACTATGGCTACACCTTC
>.|TRBJ1-3|.|TRBV6-5
CASSYRGRSGNTIYF
TGTGCCAGCAGTTACCGAGGGAGGTCTGGAAACACCATATATTTT
>.|TRBJ1-3|.|TRBV9
CASSAAQGRGGNTIYF
TGTGCCAGCAGCGCAGCACAGGGCCGGGGTGGAAACACCATATATTTT
>.|TRBJ2-4|.|TRBV19
CASGRQGGIQYF
TGTGCCAGTGGAAGACAGGGAGGCATTCAGTACTTC
>.|TRBJ2-1|.|TRBV27
CASSQYPYNEQFF
TGTGCCAGCAGCCAGTATCCCTACAATGAGCAGTTCTTC
>.|TRBJ2-7|TRBD2|TRBV9
CASSVAAGGPYEQYF
TGTGCCAGCAGCGTAGCTGCGGGAGGTCCCTACGAGCAGTACTTC
>.|TRBJ1-2|TRBD1|TRBV18
CASSPTGRGGGYTF
TGTGCCAGCTCACCGACAGGGCGGGGAGGAGGCTACACCTTC
>.|TRBJ1-2|.|TRBV4-3
CASSQDLGTGVYGYTF
TGCGCCAGCAGCCAAGATCTGGGGACGGGAGTCTATGGCTACACCTTC
>once|TRBJ2-5|.|TRBV7-8
CASSHNQETQYF
TGTGCCAGCAGCCACAACCAAGAGACCCAGTACTTC
>.|TRBJ1-2|.|TRBV5-6
CASSLAWAGDHGYTF
TGTGCCAGCAGCTTGGCCTGGGCAGGGGACCATGGCTACACCTTC
>.|TRBJ1-2|.|TRBV7-2
CASSLDRTNYGYTF
TGTGCCAGCAGCTTAGACAGGACTAACTATGGCTACACCTTC
>.|TRBJ1-4|TRBD1|TRBV18
CASSPGQGATNEKLFF
TGTGCCAGCTCACCAGGACAGGGGGCAACTAATGAAAAACTGTTTTTT
>.|TRBJ2-5|TRBD1|TRBV28
CASRRTGGASETQYF
TGTGCCAGCAGACGGACAGGGGGCGCGTCGGAGACCCAGTACTTC
>few|TRBJ2-1|TRBD2|TRBV2
CASSPNRGLANEQFF
TGTGCCAGCAGTCCAAACAGGGGACTAGCCAATGAGCAGTTCTTC
>.|TRBJ2-7|.|TRBV18
CASSPPGVYEQYF
TGTGCCAGCTCACCGCCCGGGGTCTACGAGCAGTACTTC
>.|TRBJ1-4|TRBD1|TRBV4-1
CASSQPGTALNEKLFF
TGCGCCAGCAGCCAACCCGGGACAGCCCTTAATGAAAAACTGTTTTTT
>.|TRBJ1-5|.|TRBV27
CASSFYRDSNQPQHF
TGTGCCAGCAGTTTTTACAGGGATAGCAATCAGCCCCAGCATTTT
>.|TRBJ1-1|TRBD1|TRBV9
CASSVMGQSATEAFF
TGTGCCAGCAGCGTAATGGGACAGTCGGCCACTGAAGCTTTCTTT
>once|TRBJ2-5|.|TRBV6-5
CASSMDSQETQYF
TGTGCCAGCAGTATGGACAGTCAAGAGACCCAGTACTTC
>.|TRBJ1-1|.|TRBV5-1
CASSLAGRTEAFF
TGCGCCAGCAGCTTGGCAGGGCGGACTGAAGCTTTCTTT
>.|TRBJ2-5|.|TRBV29-1
CSVGAGALSETQYF
TGCAGCGTTGGGGCAGGGGCACTTTCGGAGACCCAGTACTTC
>.|TRBJ1-2|.|TRBV29-1
CSVDNGSGGYTF
TGCAGCGTCGACAATGGGAGTGGTGGCTACACCTTC
>.|TRBJ2-4|TRBD2|TRBV7-6
CASSPTSGVKNIQYF
TGTGCCAGCAGCCCGACTAGCGGGGTCAAAAACATTCAGTACTTC
>.|TRBJ1-6|.|TRBV25-1
CASSEYWKGNNSPLHF
TGTGCCAGCAGTGAATATTGGAAGGGGAATAATTCACCCCTCCACTTT
>few|TRBJ2-7|TRBD1|TRBV9
CASSPGGISYEQYF
TGTGCCAGCAGCCCAGGGGGAATCTCCTACGAGCAGTACTTC
>.|TRBJ1-3|.|TRBV9
CASSGGDRSGNTIYF
TGTGCCAGCAGCGGAGGCGACAGATCTGGAAACACCATATATTTT
>.|TRBJ1-4|.|TRBV19
CASTVGRENEKLFF
TGTGCCAGTACAGTAGGTAGGGAGAATGAAAAACTGTTTTTT
>.|TRBJ1-5|.|TRBV19
CASSIGHSNQHQHF
TGTGCCAGTAGTATAGGCCATAGCAATCAGCACCAGCATTTT
>.|TRBJ1-5|.|TRBV19
CASSTRPGHESQPQHF
TGTGCCAGTAGTACCCGACCGGGACACGAATCTCAGCCCCAGCATTTT
>.|TRBJ1-1|TRBD1|TRBV6-4
CASRPQTGVNTEAFF
TGTGCCAGCAGACCCCAGACAGGGGTGAACACTGAAGCTTTCTTT
>.|TRBJ1-3|TRBD1|TRBV10-3
CAISGRTGNSGNTIYF
TGTGCCATCAGTGGGAGGACAGGAAACTCTGGAAACACCATATATTTT
>.|TRBJ2-3|TRBD1|TRBV5-1
CASSLDRVGTDTQYF
TGCGCCAGCAGCCTGGACAGGGTAGGCACAGATACGCAGTATTTT
>.|TRBJ2-5|.|TRBV29-1
CSVELGETQYF
TGCAGCGTTGAGCTCGGAGAGACCCAGTACTTC
>.|TRBJ1-1|TRBD1|TRBV7-9
CASSLGQGLNTEAFF
TGTGCCAGCAGCTTAGGACAGGGCTTGAACACTGAAGCTTTCTTT
>few|TRBJ1-4|.|TRBV4-3
CASSQAGQLEGKLFF
TGCGCCAGCAGCCAAGCGGGTCAGTTGGAAGGAAAACTGTTTTTT
>.|TRBJ2-2|TRBD2|TRBV18
CASSPPGLAGAGELFF
TGTGCCAGCTCACCCCCTGGACTAGCGGGAGCCGGGGAGCTGTTTTTT
>few|TRBJ2-5|TRBD2|TRBV6-5
CASRQAGVGETQYF
TGTGCCAGCAGACAAGCGGGAGTCGGGGAGACCCAGTACTTC
>.|TRBJ2-7|.|TRBV7-8
CASSPSRLSYEQYF
TGTGCCAGCAGCCCTAGCCGATTGTCCTACGAGCAGTACTTC
>.|TRBJ2-2|.|TRBV5-4
CASSFVLSGNTGELFF
TGTGCCAGCAGCTTCGTCTTATCGGGGAACACCGGGGAGCTGTTTTTT
>few|TRBJ1-2|.|TRBV6-5
CASSYSMGAGDYGYTF
TGTGCCAGCAGTTACTCAATGGGGGCCGGGGACTATGGCTACACCTTC
>.|TRBJ1-4|TRBD1|TRBV5-1
CASSKGADRGNEKLFF
TGCGCCAGCAGCAAAGGAGCGGACAGGGGAAATGAAAAACTGTTTTTT
>.|TRBJ1-1|.|TRBV6-5
CASSYGTGHTEAFF
TGTGCCAGCAGTTATGGAACAGGGCACACTGAAGCTTTCTTT
>.|TRBJ2-3|.|TRBV5-4
CASSWTGQPTDTQYF
TGTGCCAGCAGCTGGACCGGACAGCCCACAGATACGCAGTATTTT
>few|TRBJ2-2|.|TRBV7-6
CASMTGANTGELFF
TGTGCCAGCATGACAGGAGCGAACACCGGGGAGCTGTTTTTT
>.|TRBJ1-2|.|TRBV6-4
CASRNNYGNGGYTF
TGTGCCAGCAGGAATAACTACGGCAACGGAGGCTACACCTTC
>.|TRBJ2-7|.|TRBV19
CASSMIGDYEQYF
TGTGCTAGTAGTATGATCGGGGACTACGAGCAGTACTTC
>.|TRBJ2-7|TRBD2|TRBV28
CASSLGLVVNPAYEQYF
TGTGCCAGCAGTTTAGGACTAGTCGTAAATCCCGCCTACGAGCAGTACTTC
>few|TRBJ2-7|TRBD2|TRBV4-3
CASSQEVGGSYYEQYF
TGCGCCAGCAGCCAAGAAGTTGGCGGGAGTTACTACGAGCAGTACTTC
>.|TRBJ1-1|.|TRBV4-1
CASSQEGWANTEAFF
TGCGCCAGCAGCCAAGAAGGTTGGGCAAACACTGAAGCTTTCTTT
>.|TRBJ2-1|TRBD2|TRBV6-4
CASSLAGTGKNEQFF
TGTGCCAGCAGCTTAGCGGGGACGGGGAAAAATGAGCAGTTCTTC
>.|TRBJ1-5|TRBD1|TRBV10-1
CASSEPRQGADSNQPQHF
TGCGCCAGCAGTGAGCCCCGACAGGGGGCGGATAGCAATCAGCCCCAGCATTTT
>.|TRBJ2-5|TRBD1|TRBV5-4
CASSHGQDGETQYF
TGTGCCAGCAGCCACGGACAGGATGGCGAGACCCAGTACTTC
>.|TRBJ1-5|TRBD1|TRBV19
CASSRITGVDQPQHF
TGTGCCAGCAGCAGAATTACAGGGGTCGATCAGCCCCAGCATTTT
>.|TRBJ2-2|TRBD1|TRBV19
CASIPGQAYTGELFF
TGTGCCAGTATTCCGGGACAGGCCTACACCGGGGAGCTGTTTTTT
>once|TRBJ2-7|.|TRBV6-5
CASSYYGSRRNEQYF
TGTGCCAGCAGTTATTACGGCAGTAGGAGGAACGAGCAGTACTTC